The following is a T cell receptor beta chain sequence with its context. Its antigen is unidentified. The sample comes from a study of T cells in Graves' hyperthyroidism and ophthalmopathy. Researchers took RNA transcripts and amplified the TCR beta CDR3 regions from them. With the HTBI primer set, the TCR CDR3 went through a first round of RT-PCR. TCRdb reprocessed the multiplex PCR reads with MiXCR, giving one entry per CDR3 protein. Here the sample spans about 570,000 distinct CDR3 sequences, 35% to 55% being singletons. Study-wide findings and caveats: By a 13 V-J model, ophthalmopathy was set apart from stable hyperthyroidism.

Clinical symptoms, serum thyroxine, TRAb, thyroid ultrasound and orbital computed tomography informed diagnoses. V shed 7 bases and J shed 0 bases, with 10 bases lying between them. The germline V gene encodes CDR1 ENHRY and CDR2 SYGVKD. CDR3 length equals 13 residues. This rearrangement joins TRBV10-3 to TRBJ2-7, with D perhaps TRBD2 (6 bases). Sequencing was done on a sample of peripheral blood or thyroid tissue (not recorded which). This receptor was obtained from an adult woman with Graves' disease, either hyperthyroidism or ophthalmopathy (not recorded which). DNA for the CDR3: TGTGCCATCAATCCTAGCGCCTCCTACGAGCAGTACTTC. Translation gives CAINPSASYEQYF.